The entry that follows covers one TCR beta chain sequence. This record comes from a study of blood T cell repertoires in COVID-19. Study-wide context: Nucleic acid was either cDNA or gDNA, and it came from T cells, B-cell-depleted T cells, or PBMCs.

The V gene's germline CDR1 is SNHLY and CDR2 FYNNEI. This CDR3 comprises 13 residues. V lost 6 bases, J lost 8 bases, and 16 bases lay in between. Some clones are missing from TCRdb's copy, which holds only in-frame ones; the method was immunoSEQ multiplex PCR. The data hold roughly 130,000 clones, with about 74% observed a single time. Specimen: peripheral blood. This chain connects TRBV2 to TRBJ1-2, with D possibly TRBD1 on 5 matching bases. The sequence was obtained from a man aged 50-60 years with acute or convalescent COVID-19. The CDR3 nucleotides read TGTGCCAGCAGGCTACAGGCCCCGAGGGGCTACACCTTC. Residues: CASRLQAPRGYTF.